This T cell receptor (beta chain) was obtained from a study of T-cell reconstitution after alpha-beta-depleted transplantation in children. The study's findings and limits: One year after transplant, T-cell counts and diversity came mostly from newly produced T cells.

The sample holds many counts of this clonotype. Its antigen is not identified. Preparation of the TCRbeta library was carried out with unique molecular identifiers. TCRdb redid the calling of the PCR reads with MiXCR, one entry per CDR3 protein. The profile shows some 830,000 distinct CDR3 sequences, 16% of them singletons. CDR3 length: 15 amino acids. V gave up 4 bases and J gave up 1 base, with 15 bases separating them. Germline lookup yields CDR1 SQVTM and CDR2 ANQGSEA. The V call is TRBV29-1, the J call TRBJ2-3, with a tentative D call TRBD2 (5 bases). This specimen consisted of PBMCs, mostly from graft donor cells, obtained 360 days after TCRalphabeta/CD19-depleted stem cell transplant. The receptor was isolated from a male patient younger than 18 who had a stem cell transplant for acute lymphoblastic leukemia, so the T cells may come from the graft donor. The CDR3 DNA is TGCAGCGTTGTCCGAGTCGGTAGCGGCACAGATACGCAGTATTTT. Encoded protein: CSVVRVGSGTDTQYF.